These 32 T cell receptor beta chains came from one sample sequenced in a study of blood T cell repertoires in COVID-19 (dated by TCRdb to 2020 to 2021). Library method: the immunoSEQ multiplex PCR assay. TCRdb's version of the immuneACCESS table is confined to in-frame rearrangements and falls short of the full clone set. An unresolved V gene accounts for under half of the shortfall where checked; the remainder is of unknown origin. Within this sample are some 340,000 clones, with about 85% of them counted one time only. Clones ranked in the top ten supply roughly 3.6% of the sample. Sequences were obtained from peripheral blood. The receptors shown here come from a woman between 18 and 29 years old with acute or convalescent COVID-19.

The DNA of the CDR3 is TGTGCCAGCAGCGGGTCCTCCTACGAGCAGTACTTC. Protein product: CASSGSSYEQYF. The chain links TRBV28 to TRBJ2-7; no clear D gene. The germline V gene has CDR1 MDHEN and CDR2 SYDVKM. V lost 6 bases and J 0 bases, leaving 6 bases between the germline ends. The CDR3 is made up of 12 amino acids. The entire variable domain, with the rest obtained from reference TRBV28 and TRBJ2-7, is as follows: DVKVTQSSRYLVKRTGEKVFLECVQDMDHENMFWYRQDPGLGLRLIYFSYDVKMKEKGDIPEGYSVSREKKERFSLILESASTNQTSMYLCASSGSSYEQYFGPGTRLTVT.

This clone was found many times. The rearrangement uses TRBV25-1 and TRBJ1-2; D perhaps matches TRBD1 (6 bases). Germline V gene lookup returns CDR1 MGHDK and CDR2 SYGVNS. The V end was cut by 10 bases, the J end by 0 bases, with 21 bases between. The CDR3 spans 16 residues. This CDR3 reads CATSGKGVQSNYGYTF. The CDR3 coding sequence is TGTGCCACCTCGGGAAAGGGGGTCCAGTCTAACTATGGCTACACCTTC.

This clone was observed a few times. This chain uses TRBV7-8 with TRBJ1-2; D call uncertain. V dropped 1 base and J dropped 6 bases, with 9 bases sitting between them. The germline V gene encodes CDR1 SGHVS and CDR2 FQNEAQ. The CDR3 consists of 13 residues. The CDR3 region is CASSLDRRDGYTF. In DNA form, the CDR3 reads TGTGCCAGCAGCTTAGATCGCCGGGATGGCTACACCTTC. The full variable domain, rest sourced from reference TRBV7-8 and TRBJ1-2, is GAGVSQSPRYKVAKRGQDVALRCDPISGHVSLFWYQQALGQGPEFLTYFQNEAQLDKSGLPSDRFFAERPEGSVSTLKIQRTQQEDSAVYLCASSLDRRDGYTFGSGTRLTVV.

The J gene is TRBJ2-2, the V gene TRBV6-5, with D unclear. The germline V gene has CDR1 MNHEY and CDR2 SVGAGI. Trimming pared 4 bases from V and 2 bases from J, leaving 2 bases between. This CDR3 is built from 12 residues. The CDR3, as DNA: TGTGCCAGCAGTTCTAACACCGGGGAGCTGTTTTTT. Translation gives CASSSNTGELFF.

The chain has TRBV6-7 and TRBJ1-2, with D possibly matching TRBD1 (6 bases). TRBV6-7 is known as an ORF, though its function is uncertain. There are 13 residues in the CDR3. Trimming shortened V by 8 bases and J by 3 bases, and 13 bases separated the two germline ends. As DNA, the CDR3 is TGTGCCAGCGTACAGGGTAAGGACTATGGCTACACCTTC. Its protein product is CASVQGKDYGYTF.

Here the CDR3 reads CATSLIGGVLGETQYF. In DNA, the CDR3 is TGTGCCACCAGCCTCATCGGGGGGGTCTTGGGAGAGACCCAGTACTTC. The rearrangement joins TRBV15 to TRBJ2-5, with TRBD2 matching over 8 bases. Trimming cost V 5 bases and J 4 bases; bases outside gene matches: 12. Germline V gene data show CDR1 as LNHNV and CDR2 as YYDKDF (reference sequence). The length of the CDR3 is 16 residues.

The chain uses TRBV2 and TRBJ1-5, with 8 positions matching TRBD1. The CDR3 sequence is 16 residues long. Unmatched junction bases numbered 6, after V lost 3 bases and J lost 2 bases. Germline V gene lookup returns CDR1 SNHLY and CDR2 FYNNEI. CDR3 protein: CASSDPGQEGNQPQHF. In nucleotides, the CDR3 is TGTGCCAGCAGTGATCCGGGACAGGAAGGCAATCAGCCCCAGCATTTT.

The V and J genes are TRBV30 and TRBJ1-5; perhaps TRBD1 as D (5 bases). Trimming left V 1 base short and J 7 bases short, with 11 bases between. CDR1 is GTSNPN and CDR2 is SVGIG in the germline V gene (reference sequence). The CDR3 extends over 13 amino acids. The CDR3 region is CAWSERGGQPQHF. Here the CDR3 DNA reads TGTGCCTGGAGTGAAAGGGGTGGACAGCCCCAGCATTTT.

This sequence joins TRBV28 and TRBJ1-6, with a weak D call TRBD1 (5 bases). This CDR3 contains 15 residues. Trimming shortened V by 4 bases and J by 7 bases, and 14 bases separated the two germline ends. Germline values: CDR1 MDHEN, CDR2 SYDVKM. This chain's CDR3 is CASSYQGIENSPLHF. CDR3 in DNA: TGTGCCAGCAGTTACCAGGGAATTGAAAATTCACCCCTCCACTTT. The complete variable domain, with remaining parts taken from reference TRBV28 and TRBJ1-6, reads DVKVTQSSRYLVKRTGEKVFLECVQDMDHENMFWYRQDPGLGLRLIYFSYDVKMKEKGDIPEGYSVSREKKERFSLILESASTNQTSMYLCASSYQGIENSPLHFGNGTRLTVT.

This chain connects TRBV2 to TRBJ1-1; D gene unclear. The V end was cut by 6 bases, the J end by 1 base, with 12 bases between. The CDR3 runs to 14 residues. Germline lookup yields CDR1 SNHLY and CDR2 FYNNEI. CDR3 protein: CASSQGTGNTEAFF. The CDR3, as DNA: TGTGCCAGCAGCCAAGGCACGGGGAACACTGAAGCTTTCTTT.

The chain recombines TRBV9 with TRBJ1-2, with a tentative D call TRBD1 (6 bases). V was cut by 4 bases and J by 3 bases, with 31 bases left in between. This CDR3 spans 20 amino acids. Germline CDR1 SGDLS, CDR2 YYNGEE. CDR3 in DNA: TGTGCCAGCAGCACCCCTCGACCCCCCCTAACAGGGTGGAAGGACTATGGCTACACCTTC. Translating gives CASSTPRPPLTGWKDYGYTF.

The chain is built from TRBV19 and TRBJ1-4; 11 positions agree with TRBD1. The CDR3 contains 17 residues. Per germline, CDR1 LNHDA and CDR2 SQIVND (reference sequence). J lost 0 bases, V lost 5 bases, and 5 bases had no gene match. The CDR3 DNA reads TGTGCCAGTAGTCCTGGGACAGGGGGAGCAACTAATGAAAAACTGTTTTTT. It yields the protein CASSPGTGGATNEKLFF.

Notes on this clone: One end of the junction varies from germline; a read error may be responsible. V usage is TRBV11-2 and J usage is TRBJ1-1; a weak D match, TRBD1 (5 bases). The germline CDR1 and CDR2 sequences are SGHAT and FQNNGV. The CDR3 is 13 amino acids. The CDR3 region has the DNA TGTGCCAGCAGCTCGCACCTTAAAGTCAGGGAAGACTTT. Amino acids: CASSSHLKVREDF.

This clone was found once. The chain is built from TRBV11-1 and TRBJ2-7, with TRBD2 matching over 7 bases. This CDR3 spans 15 amino acids. The germline V gene encodes CDR1 SGHAT and CDR2 FQDESV (reference sequence). With V trimmed by 2 bases and J by 3 bases, 7 bases remained unmatched. The CDR3 loop is CASSLKVAGLYEQYF. For the CDR3, the DNA is TGTGCCAGCAGCTTAAAAGTAGCGGGTCTCTACGAGCAGTACTTC. The full variable domain, completed using reference TRBV11-1 and TRBJ2-7, is EAEVAQSPRYKITEKSQAVAFWCDPISGHATLYWYRQILGQGPELLVQFQDESVVDDSQLPKDRFSAERLKGVDSTLKIQPAELGDSAMYLCASSLKVAGLYEQYFGPGTRLTVT.

The genes are TRBV29-1 and TRBJ2-7; 9 bases match TRBD2. V dropped 0 bases and J dropped 0; count of bases not matched to a gene: 3. CDR3 size: 15 residues. The germline CDR1 and CDR2 sequences are SQVTM and ANQGSEA. The CDR3 DNA reads as TGCAGCGTTGAAGACGGACTAGCGAGCTCCTACGAGCAGTACTTC. Amino acids: CSVEDGLASSYEQYF.

This CDR3 reads CASNPGGGEQYF. The DNA for the CDR3 is TGTGCCAGCAATCCGGGGGGCGGCGAGCAGTACTTC. The chain has TRBV9 and TRBJ2-7, with a tentative D call TRBD2 (7 bases). CDR3 length: 12 amino acids. V was pared by 6 bases and J by 6 bases, with 13 bases between. The germline CDR1 and CDR2 sequences are SGDLS and YYNGEE.

This clone has just one count. The J gene is TRBJ2-2, the V gene TRBV4-2; D is uncertain. V shed 4 bases and J shed 0 bases, with 9 bases lying between them. The CDR3 spans 15 residues. Germline V gene data show CDR1 as LGHNA and CDR2 as YNFKEQ. CDR3 nucleotides: TGTGCCAGCAGCCCCTTTCCCCCGAACACCGGGGAGCTGTTTTTT. Protein product: CASSPFPPNTGELFF.

This chain connects TRBV7-9 to TRBJ1-2, with D unresolved. From germline, CDR1 is SEHNR and CDR2 FQNEAQ (reference sequence). This CDR3 spans 12 amino acids. The V end lost 3 bases, the J end lost 6 bases, and 8 bases lay between the germline ends. Here the CDR3 DNA reads TGTGCCAGCAGCTTCTACCTGGATGGCTACACCTTC. Protein sequence: CASSFYLDGYTF.

This clone has only one observation. The chain is built from TRBV7-9 and TRBJ1-1, with D possibly being TRBD1 (6 bases). The germline V and J ends were trimmed by 3 bases and 3 bases, with 11 bases remaining between them. CDR1 and CDR2 from the germline V gene are SEHNR and FQNEAQ (reference sequence). There are 14 residues in the CDR3. The CDR3 loop reads CASSFQGKDTEAFF. DNA for the CDR3: TGTGCCAGCAGCTTCCAGGGGAAGGACACTGAAGCTTTCTTT. Together with reference TRBV7-9 and TRBJ1-1, the CDR3 gives the full variable domain: DTGVSQNPRHKITKRGQNVTFRCDPISEHNRLYWYRQTLGQGPEFLTYFQNEAQLEKSRLLSDRFSAERPKGSFSTLEIQRTEQGDSAMYLCASSFQGKDTEAFFGQGTRLTVV.

The chain is built from TRBV3-1 (or the pseudogene TRBV3-2) and TRBJ2-5, with 11 bases that match TRBD1. The junction had 2 bases not matched to a gene; V was cut back by 1 base and J by 1 base. Germline CDR1 LGHDT, CDR2 YNNKEL (reference sequence). The CDR3 totals 16 residues. The CDR3: CASSQGGTGGQETQYF. Written as DNA, the CDR3 is TGTGCCAGCAGCCAAGGGGGGACAGGGGGCCAAGAGACCCAGTACTTC.

This clone came up a few times. The chain uses TRBV28 and TRBJ2-3, with D unclear. Deletions cut 2 bases from V and 3 bases from J, with 21 bases between. The length of the CDR3 is 18 residues. Germline V CDR1 and CDR2: MDHEN, SYDVKM. The DNA for the CDR3 is TGTGCCAGCAGTTTAGGTATCGTGTACAGCCAAGATACAGATACGCAGTATTTT. This gives the protein CASSLGIVYSQDTDTQYF.

The chain recombines TRBV12-3 or TRBV12-4 with TRBJ2-5; 8 nucleotides agree with TRBD2. Trimming took 6 bases from V and 2 from J; bases not matched to a gene: 2. This CDR3 comprises 13 residues. Here the CDR3 DNA reads TGTGCCAGCAGCGGGAGGGGGCAAGAGACCCAGTACTTC. This encodes CASSGRGQETQYF.

For the CDR3, the DNA is TGTGCCAGCAGTTTTCCGGTCATGAACACTGAAGCTTTCTTT. Its translation is CASSFPVMNTEAFF. The J gene is TRBJ1-1, the V gene TRBV28; D is uncertain. Trimming shortened V by 3 bases and J by 0 bases, and 8 bases separated the two germline ends. The CDR3 is 14 residues long. Germline V gene sequence: CDR1 MDHEN, CDR2 SYDVKM.

This chain links TRBV28 with TRBJ2-1, with TRBD1 as a possible D gene (5 bases). The length of the CDR3 is 14 residues. CDR1 and CDR2 from the germline V gene are MDHEN and SYDVKM. Trimming removed 2 bases at V and 5 bases at J, with 10 bases between. Here the CDR3 reads CASSLDRGHNEQFF. CDR3 DNA sequence: TGTGCCAGCAGTTTAGATAGGGGCCACAATGAGCAGTTCTTC.

The chain employs TRBV14 and TRBJ2-5; 8 bases map to TRBD1. Germline V gives CDR1 SGHDN, CDR2 FVKESK. CDR3 length: 15 residues. With V trimmed by 1 base and J by 5 bases, 6 bases remained unmatched. The CDR3 region has the DNA TGTGCCAGCAGCCAAGTAGGGACAGGTTCCGAGACCCAGTACTTC. Its translation: CASSQVGTGSETQYF. Drawing the rest from reference TRBV14 and TRBJ2-5, the complete variable domain is EAGVTQFPSHSVIEKGQTVTLRCDPISGHDNLYWYRRVMGKEIKFLLHFVKESKQDESGMPNNRFLAERTGGTYSTLKVQPAELEDSGVYFCASSQVGTGSETQYFGPGTRLLVL.

The chain couples TRBV2 to TRBJ1-5; 9 bases agree with TRBD1. With 7 bases clipped from V and 6 bases from J, the junction kept 7 bases outside the gene matches. From germline, CDR1 is SNHLY and CDR2 FYNNEI. This CDR3 has 14 amino acids. In DNA form, the CDR3 reads TGTGCCAGCACCTTAGCGACAGGGGGTCAGCCCCAGCATTTT. This sequence encodes CASTLATGGQPQHF.

The chain recombines TRBV28 with TRBJ1-2; D is unclear. CDR1 and CDR2 from the germline V gene are MDHEN and SYDVKM. The V end was cut by 4 bases, the J end by 7 bases, with 7 bases between. This CDR3 is built from 11 residues. Written as DNA, the CDR3 is TGTGCCAGCAGTTGGCAGTTTGGCTACACCTTC. It codes for CASSWQFGYTF.

The chain couples TRBV14 to TRBJ1-1; D unresolved. V shed 0 bases and J shed 1 base, with 12 bases lying between them. CDR3 length: 16 amino acids. Germline V CDR1 and CDR2: SGHDN, FVKESK. CDR3 sequence (DNA): TGTGCCAGCAGCCAAGATAGGCGGGATCCGAACACTGAAGCTTTCTTT. Amino acids: CASSQDRRDPNTEAFF.

The CDR3 DNA sequence: TGTGCCAGCAGCGTACAGGCCTCCCACACCTTC. This gives the protein CASSVQASHTF. The chain carries TRBV11-2 and TRBJ1-2; TRBD1 is a possible D gene (5 bases). V dropped 5 bases and J dropped 12 bases, with 13 bases sitting between them. This CDR3 comprises 11 residues. Germline CDR1 reads SGHAT; CDR2 reads FQNNGV.

The V and J genes are TRBV5-1 and TRBJ2-5; the match to TRBD1 covers 9 bases. The CDR3 length is 17 residues. Germline loops: CDR1 SGHRS, CDR2 YFSETQ. J was trimmed by 2 bases and V by 0 bases; bases with no gene match: 8. The CDR3 protein is CASSLEDRGWGQETQYF. The CDR3 bases are TGCGCCAGCAGCTTGGAAGACAGGGGGTGGGGACAAGAGACCCAGTACTTC. The variable domain in full, with the rest retrieved from reference TRBV5-1 and TRBJ2-5, is KAGVTQTPRYLIKTRGQQVTLSCSPISGHRSVSWYQQTPGQGLQFLFEYFSETQRNKGNFPGRFSGRQFSNSRSEMNVSTLELGDSALYLCASSLEDRGWGQETQYFGPGTRLLVL.

The chain has TRBV12-5 and TRBJ2-2; TRBD1 agrees at 9 bases. The CDR3 consists of 16 residues. Germline V gene lookup returns CDR1 LGHNT and CDR2 FRNRAP. The trim removed 2 bases at V and 2 bases at J, leaving 3 bases unmatched. The CDR3 here is CASGLRTGGNTGELFF. The CDR3 nucleotides are TGTGCTAGTGGTTTGCGCACAGGGGGCAACACCGGGGAGCTGTTTTTT. Combining the CDR3 with reference TRBV12-5 and TRBJ2-2 gives the whole variable domain DARVTQTPRHKVTEMGQEVTMRCQPILGHNTVFWYRQTMMQGLELLAYFRNRAPLDDSGMPKDRFSAEMPDATLATLKIQPSEPRDSAVYFCASGLRTGGNTGELFFGEGSRLTVL.

This sequence joins TRBV28 and TRBJ1-2; TRBD1 matches at 8 bases. Trimming took 3 bases from V and 1 from J; bases not matched to a gene: 13. Germline-derived CDR1 and CDR2 are MDHEN and SYDVKM. The CDR3 is 18 residues long. CDR3 region: CASSFIARGQGYNYGYTF. The CDR3 coding sequence is TGTGCCAGCAGTTTTATAGCCCGAGGACAGGGCTATAACTATGGCTACACCTTC.